Listed below are T cell receptor beta chains from one sample, sequenced in a study of CDR3 diversity in severe acne. Each CDR3 protein is one row after TCRdb ran MiXCR on the PCR reads. This repertoire shows about 84,000 distinct CDR3 sequences, 50% to 65% found once; its top ten account for around 15%. The specimen was blood. The origin of the receptors is a male donor in good health, without acne. Both conserved end residues are part of each CDR3. Each record gives: clone size, J gene, D gene, V gene, CDR3 DNA, CDR3 protein. D genes are given only for firm matches. The listing skips clone size in some rows; elsewhere it reads once, few, many or a size class.

many TRBJ2-1 TRBD2 TRBV19 TGTGCCAGTAGTAGGGCTAGCGGGACCTACAATGAGCAGTTCTTC CASSRASGTYNEQFF
. TRBJ1-4 . TRBV2 TGTGCCAGCCAGAGACCGACGGAGAATGAAAAACTGTTTTTT CASQRPTENEKLFF
many TRBJ2-7 TRBD2 TRBV6-5 TGTGCCAGCAGTTACAGGGGCGGGAGTTACGAGCAGTACTTC CASSYRGGSYEQYF
once TRBJ2-5 TRBD2 TRBV20-1 TGCAGTGCCACCCCCAGCGGGAGGGATCGGGAGACCCAGTACTTC CSATPSGRDRETQYF
. TRBJ2-5 TRBD2 TRBV24-1 TGTGCCACACCCCTCCGGGAGGCCCCCGAGACCCAGTACTTC CATPLREAPETQYF
many TRBJ1-5 . TRBV11-3 TGTGCCAGCAGCCGCCTCTCCCGGCAGGGAAGCAATCAGCCCCAGCATTTT CASSRLSRQGSNQPQHF
many TRBJ2-7 . TRBV6-6 TGTGCCAGCGCCCTGGCCGCAGGATGGGCCTACGAGCAGTACTTC CASALAAGWAYEQYF
few TRBJ2-5 TRBD1 TRBV13 TGTGCCAGCAGCTTGCCGGGACAGTGGGAGACCCAGTACTTC CASSLPGQWETQYF
. TRBJ2-3 . TRBV9 TGTGCCAGCAGGTGGGGACAAAGCACAGATACGCAGTATTTT CASRWGQSTDTQYF
many TRBJ2-5 . TRBV5-1 TGCGCCAGCAGCCATTCCCACCTCCGGGACGGGCAAGAGACCCAGTACTTC CASSHSHLRDGQETQYF
. TRBJ2-2 . TRBV20-1 TGCAGTGCTAGAAGCAGGGTGAACACCGGGGAGCTGTCTTGG CSARSRVNTGELSW
many TRBJ2-5 TRBD2 TRBV3-1 TGTGCCAGCAGCCCTAGCGGGAGAGGGGGAGAGACCCAGTACTTC CASSPSGRGGETQYF
. TRBJ2-7 TRBD1 TRBV9 TGTGCCAGCAGCGCCCGGGACAGGGGCGAGCAGTACTTC CASSARDRGEQYF
many TRBJ2-7 . TRBV3-1 TGTGCCAGCAGCCCAGATGACAGCTACGAGCAGTACTTC CASSPDDSYEQYF
. TRBJ2-7 . TRBV4-1 TGCGCCAGCAGCAAGATTCCAACGGGGGTCGGATACGAGCAGTACTTC CASSKIPTGVGYEQYF
many TRBJ1-2 . TRBV16 TGTGCCAGCAGCCAATCGCCGGAACTCTATGGCTACACCTTC CASSQSPELYGYTF
. TRBJ1-2 . TRBV20-1 TGCAGTGCTAGTAGTACAGTGGCTAACTATGGCTACACCTTC CSASSTVANYGYTF
. TRBJ2-7 TRBD1 TRBV29-1 TGCAGCGTGACCAACCGGGACAGCTCCTACGAGCAGTACTTC CSVTNRDSSYEQYF
. TRBJ1-4 . TRBV7-9 TGTGCCAGCAGCAAGGGGGCTAATGAAAAACTGTTTTTT CASSKGANEKLFF
. TRBJ2-5 TRBD2 TRBV11-3 TGTGCCAGCAGCCCCGGGGGGGGGCCAGAGACCCAGTACTTC CASSPGGGPETQYF
many TRBJ2-7 . TRBV12-3/TRBV12-4 TGTGCCAGCAGTTTTAGTAGCGACTCCTACGAGCAGTACTTC CASSFSSDSYEQYF
. TRBJ2-1 TRBD1 TRBV9 TGTGCCAGCAGCGTAGAGGGGGCCAATGAGCAGTTCTTC CASSVEGANEQFF
. TRBJ1-2 . TRBV4-2 TGTGCCAGCAGCGGCTACCACTCTGGAAACACCTTC CASSGYHSGNTF
. TRBJ2-7 TRBD1 TRBV20-1 TGCAGTGCCAGCAGCACCCGGACAGGGAGTATCAGTGACGGGCAGTACTTC CSASSTRTGSISDGQYF
. TRBJ1-6 TRBD1 TRBV7-8 TGTGCCAGCATCTCGGACAGGGGGCGAAATTCACCCCTCCGCTTT CASISDRGRNSPLRF
. TRBJ1-6 . TRBV20-1 TGCAGTGCTAGAGATCCAGGCCAGGGCAGGGATTCACCCCTCCACTTT CSARDPGQGRDSPLHF